Below are 20 T cell receptor beta chains sequenced from a single sample in a study of blood T cell repertoires in COVID-19. Clones were sequenced by immunoSEQ multiplex PCR, and TCRdb holds only the in-frame ones, with some missing. The sample holds about 170,000 clones, approximately 92% seen once. The sample taken for sequencing was peripheral blood. Source of these receptors: a man aged 25 to 40 with COVID-19, enrolled during active disease.

This clone showed up just a few times. The chain employs TRBV27 and TRBJ1-1; D is uncertain. The CDR3 has 17 amino acids. Germline V gene sequence: CDR1 MNHEY, CDR2 SMNVEV (reference sequence). V lost 0 bases and J lost 0, with 14 bases in between. CDR3 DNA: TGTGCCAGCAGTTTATCGGGCCCAGCTTATATGAACACTGAAGCTTTCTTT. This gives the protein CASSLSGPAYMNTEAFF.

This clone has a single count. CDR3 nucleotide sequence: TGTGCCAGCAGATCGGCACAGGGGAACACTGAAGCTTTCTTT. Translation: CASRSAQGNTEAFF. This chain links TRBV7-2 with TRBJ1-1; D may be TRBD1 (6 bases). The ends were cut back, 6 bases at V and 1 base at J, with 12 bases in the middle. The CDR3 sequence is 14 residues long. From germline, CDR1 is SGHTA and CDR2 FQGNSA.

The rearrangement uses TRBV29-1 and TRBJ1-1, with D possibly being TRBD1 (5 bases). Deletions cut 6 bases from V and 6 bases from J, with 14 bases between. CDR1 is SQVTM, CDR2 ANQGSEA, per germline. The CDR3 loop spans 12 amino acids. The CDR3 nucleotides are TGCAGCGTCAAAAAGGGGCCAGCTGAAGCTTTCTTT. Its translation: CSVKKGPAEAFF.

The chain links TRBV28 to TRBJ2-1; 12 bases are a match to TRBD2. Germline V gene data show CDR1 as MDHEN and CDR2 as SYDVKM. The CDR3 consists of 16 residues. V was pared by 4 bases and J by 0 bases, with 1 base of the junction left unmatched. The chain's CDR3 is CASSSSGRASYNEQFF. Here the CDR3 DNA reads TGTGCCAGCAGTTCTAGCGGGAGGGCCTCCTACAATGAGCAGTTCTTC.

The chain combines TRBV4-1 with TRBJ2-7, with a possible D match to TRBD1 (5 bases). Trimming shortened V by 0 bases and J by 0 bases, and 12 bases separated the two germline ends. The CDR3 is 16 amino acids. In germline, CDR1 is MGHRA, CDR2 YSYEKL. DNA of the CDR3: TGCGCCAGCAGCCAAGATAGGGGATTGTTCTCCTACGAGCAGTACTTC. The encoded protein is CASSQDRGLFSYEQYF.

This chain connects TRBV2 to TRBJ2-5; TRBD2 is a possible D gene (6 bases). Germline V gives CDR1 SNHLY, CDR2 FYNNEI. The CDR3 contains 15 residues. V lost 2 bases and J 5 bases, leaving 15 bases between the germline ends. The CDR3 reads CASSERLANGETQYF. Here the CDR3 DNA reads TGTGCCAGCAGTGAAAGGCTAGCGAACGGCGAGACCCAGTACTTC. The full variable domain, with the rest looked up from reference TRBV2 and TRBJ2-5, is EPEVTQTPSHQVTQMGQEVILRCVPISNHLYFYWYRQILGQKVEFLVSFYNNEISEKSEIFDDQFSVERPDGSNFTLKIRSTKLEDSAMYFCASSERLANGETQYFGPGTRLLVL.

This clone was seen once. The chain combines TRBV7-2 with TRBJ2-7; TRBD2 aligns across 9 bases. The germline CDR1 and CDR2 sequences are SGHTA and FQGNSA. Trimming at V came to 1 base and at J to 4 bases, leaving 11 bases not matched to a gene. This CDR3 has 17 residues. The CDR3 DNA follows: TGTGCCAGCAGCTTAGATGGCCGGGCTAGCGGGACTTACGAGCAGTACTTC. Translated: CASSLDGRASGTYEQYF.

V and J are TRBV19 and TRBJ2-1; TRBD2 might be the D (6 bases). Trimming left V 5 bases short and J 6 bases short, with 26 bases between. CDR1 and CDR2 from the germline V gene are LNHDA and SQIVND (reference sequence). This CDR3 has 18 amino acids. The chain's CDR3 is CASSLLSLGTRQSNEQFF. CDR3 coding DNA: TGTGCCAGTAGTCTCCTAAGTTTGGGGACTCGGCAGAGCAATGAGCAGTTCTTC.

V and J are TRBV7-9 and TRBJ2-7; D is possibly TRBD1 (5 bases). Trimming removed 5 bases from V and 0 bases from J, with 20 bases in between. The CDR3 length is 17 residues. CDR1 and CDR2 (germline): SEHNR, FQNEAQ (reference sequence). The CDR3 DNA sequence: TGTGCCAGCAGCCCAAAAACAGGTGTTTGGGACTCCTACGAGCAGTACTTC. Translated, it gives CASSPKTGVWDSYEQYF.

This chain connects TRBV6-6 to TRBJ1-2, with D possibly being TRBD1 (6 bases). CDR1 MNHNY and CDR2 SVGAGI come from the germline V gene (reference sequence). V dropped 7 bases and J dropped 4 bases, with 19 bases sitting between them. This CDR3 region has 15 residues. The CDR3 here is CASISGGARSYGYTF. The CDR3 DNA follows: TGTGCCAGCATCTCCGGGGGGGCACGATCCTATGGCTACACCTTC.

The V call is TRBV6-5, the J call TRBJ1-5; maybe TRBD1 (5 bases). Trimming stripped 6 bases from V and 4 bases from J, with 10 bases between. Germline V CDR1 and CDR2: MNHEY, SVGAGI. The CDR3 length is 13 residues. CDR3 DNA: TGTGCCAGCAGAAGGGACTCAAATCAGCCCCAGCATTTT. It encodes CASRRDSNQPQHF.

V and J are TRBV5-1 and TRBJ2-7; D is possibly TRBD1 (5 bases). The germline gives CDR1 SGHRS, CDR2 YFSETQ. The CDR3 contains 17 residues. V was trimmed by 0 bases and J by 4 bases, leaving 20 bases between them. CDR3 in amino acids: CASSLVPLGQGIYEQYF. The CDR3 DNA sequence: TGCGCCAGCAGCTTGGTTCCACTCGGGCAGGGAATTTACGAGCAGTACTTC. The full variable domain, its missing parts supplied by reference TRBV5-1 and TRBJ2-7, is KAGVTQTPRYLIKTRGQQVTLSCSPISGHRSVSWYQQTPGQGLQFLFEYFSETQRNKGNFPGRFSGRQFSNSRSEMNVSTLELGDSALYLCASSLVPLGQGIYEQYFGPGTRLTVT.

V gene TRBV28 combines with J gene TRBJ2-6, with 12 bases lining up with TRBD1. This CDR3 comprises 15 residues. CDR1 MDHEN and CDR2 SYDVKM come from the germline V gene. Trimming took 8 bases from V and 4 from J; bases not matched to a gene: 3. The CDR3: CASGTGGIGANVLTF. The CDR3 region has the DNA TGTGCCAGCGGGACAGGGGGCATAGGGGCCAACGTCCTGACTTTC.

The chain combines TRBV27 with TRBJ2-3; 7 positions match TRBD2. Germline V gene sequence: CDR1 MNHEY, CDR2 SMNVEV (reference sequence). The CDR3 totals 15 residues. J lost 1 base, V lost 3 bases, and 4 bases had no gene match. The CDR3 sequence is CASSFPRGGTDTQYF. CDR3 bases: TGTGCCAGCAGTTTCCCCCGGGGGGGCACAGATACGCAGTATTTT.

The chain couples TRBV11-2 to TRBJ2-1; 10 nucleotides match TRBD1. The CDR3 has 15 amino acids. Germline-derived CDR1 and CDR2 are SGHAT and FQNNGV. V lost 0 bases to trimming and J lost 10 bases; unmatched junction nucleotides: 6. The DNA of the CDR3 is TGTGCCAGCAGCTTAGATCGGGGGACAGGGGTCGAGCAGTTCTTC. This translates into CASSLDRGTGVEQFF.

This chain uses TRBV15 with TRBJ2-7, with D tentatively TRBD2 (5 bases). V lost 0 bases and J lost 0, with 9 bases in between. This CDR3 spans 15 amino acids. The V gene's germline CDR1 is LNHNV and CDR2 YYDKDF (reference sequence). DNA of the CDR3: TGTGCCACCAGCAGAGATCGGGAACTCTCCTACGAGCAGTACTTC. Its translation: CATSRDRELSYEQYF.

This clone came up once. This chain links TRBV28 with TRBJ2-1; 8 bases line up with TRBD2. The J segment lost 4 bases and the V segment lost 8 bases, leaving 7 bases of the junction unmatched. Germline CDR1 reads MDHEN; CDR2 reads SYDVKM. CDR3 size: 14 residues. Here the CDR3 reads CASVISGAYNEQFF. In DNA form, the CDR3 reads TGTGCCAGCGTTATTAGCGGGGCATACAATGAGCAGTTCTTC.

The gene calls are TRBV23-1 and TRBJ1-5; unclear D gene. TRBV23-1 is annotated as an ORF whose role is uncertain. The CDR3 is 19 amino acids. V gave up 3 bases and J gave up 1 base, with 22 bases separating them. CDR3 bases: TGCGCCAGCAGTCAGTATCGGGATTACCCTATACGCAGCAATCAGCCCCAGCATTTT. Translating it yields CASSQYRDYPIRSNQPQHF.

V and J are TRBV7-9 and TRBJ2-3; perhaps TRBD1 as D (6 bases). The V gene lost 0 bases and the J gene lost 3 bases, with 10 bases spanning the gap. Germline V gene sequence: CDR1 SEHNR, CDR2 FQNEAQ (reference sequence). This CDR3 contains 15 residues. CDR3 nucleotides: TGTGCCAGCAGCTTAGCACAGGGAAAAACAGATACGCAGTATTTT. This codes for CASSLAQGKTDTQYF.

This clone was recorded only once. The chain joins TRBV12-3 or TRBV12-4 to TRBJ2-2; D is undetermined. V was shortened by 5 bases and J by 9 bases, with 10 bases between the two germline ends. The CDR3 has 12 amino acids. CDR3 DNA: TGTGCCAGCAGTCCGACAAGGCGGGAGCTGTTTTTT. Protein sequence: CASSPTRRELFF.